The 10 T cell receptor beta chains in this list originate from one sample, sequenced in a study of blood T cells in healthy people across ages. Next came a second PCR, run for about 6 to 12 cycles, which used a sample-barcoded 5' primer along with a J-beta primer mix. TCRdb re-called the 5' RACE reads through MiXCR, storing one row per CDR3 protein. The table shows more than 650,000 distinct CDR3 sequences, with approximately 55% occurring only once. Sequences were obtained from blood. These receptors all stem from an elderly man in good health.

The rearrangement uses TRBV6-6 and TRBJ2-3; the match to TRBD2 covers 13 bases. V gave up 7 bases and J gave up 14 bases; unmatched junction bases: 18. Per germline, CDR1 MNHNY and CDR2 SVGAGI (reference sequence). CDR3 length: 16 amino acids. In nucleotides, the CDR3 is TGTGCCAGCACCGCCTCCGGGACTAGCGGGGCCAGATACGCGTATTTT. Translation: CASTASGTSGARYAYF.

The genes are TRBV27 and TRBJ2-1; no reliable D call. The germline V and J ends were trimmed by 4 bases and 12 bases, with 22 bases remaining between them. CDR1 is MNHEY and CDR2 is SMNVEV in the germline V gene (reference sequence). The CDR3 is made up of 15 amino acids. CDR3 bases: TGTGCCAGCAGTTCTCTAAAAAGCTCCCTTTTTGTGCAGTTCTTC. Residues: CASSSLKSSLFVQFF.

The chain joins TRBV7-2 to TRBJ2-5, with D possibly matching TRBD1 (5 bases). Germline assignment: CDR1 SGHTA and CDR2 FQGNSA. The CDR3 has 16 amino acids. Trimming stripped 1 base from V and 1 base from J, with 13 bases between. The chain's CDR3 is CASSLDFRALQETQYF. CDR3 DNA sequence: TGTGCCAGCAGCTTAGATTTCAGGGCTCTCCAAGAGACCCAGTACTTC.

This clonotype was observed a single time. V is TRBV20-1 and J is TRBJ2-5; 12 nucleotides align to TRBD2. This CDR3 comprises 15 residues. Unmatched junction bases numbered 3, after V lost 0 bases and J lost 4 bases. The germline CDR1 and CDR2 sequences are DFQATT and SNEGSKA (reference sequence). CDR3 sequence: CSARETSGRGETQYF. The CDR3 coding sequence is TGCAGTGCTAGAGAGACTAGCGGGAGAGGAGAGACCCAGTACTTC.

This chain connects TRBV18 to TRBJ2-5; D unclear. The tail of the sequence fits TRBJ2-7 better, so the J call may be wrong. This CDR3 region has 14 residues. Germline V lookup: CDR1 KGHSH, CDR2 LQKENI. The CDR3 nucleotides read TGTGCCAGCTCTCGTTTACGTGATGTCTACGAGCAGTACTTC. Residues: CASSRLRDVYEQYF.

V gene TRBV29-1 combines with J gene TRBJ1-5, with a possible D match to TRBD1 (5 bases). The V gene's germline CDR1 is SQVTM and CDR2 ANQGSEA. The CDR3 runs to 17 residues. Deletions cut 5 bases from V and 4 bases from J, with 24 bases between. For the CDR3, the DNA is TGCAGCGTTAAGTGTTTGACTTTTGACAGTTTTAATCAGCCCCAGCATTTT. This encodes CSVKCLTFDSFNQPQHF.

This clonotype was observed a single time. The CDR3, as DNA: TGCGCCAGCAGCTTGGCCGCAGGGGGAAGGACTGAAGCTTTCTTT. This sequence encodes CASSLAAGGRTEAFF. The rearrangement uses TRBV5-1 and TRBJ1-1, with 7 nucleotides matching TRBD1. CDR1 and CDR2 from the germline V gene are SGHRS and YFSETQ. Trimming took 0 bases from V and 5 from J; bases not matched to a gene: 7. The CDR3 length is 15 residues.

The chain uses TRBV12-3 or TRBV12-4 and TRBJ1-6; D unclear. V lost 3 bases to trimming and J lost 7 bases, with 7 bases between them. This CDR3 spans 13 amino acids. The chain's CDR3 is CASSLERNSPLHF. CDR3 bases: TGTGCCAGCAGTTTGGAGAGAAATTCACCCCTCCACTTT.

This chain links TRBV5-1 with TRBJ2-1; TRBD2 matches at 12 bases. The germline V gene encodes CDR1 SGHRS and CDR2 YFSETQ. The CDR3 runs to 16 residues. After removal of 0 bases from V and 3 bases from J, the junction contained 1 base not matched to a gene. The CDR3 reads CASSLGLAGVYNEQFF. Written as DNA, the CDR3 is TGCGCCAGCAGCTTGGGACTAGCGGGAGTCTACAATGAGCAGTTCTTC.

The chain has TRBV9 and TRBJ2-7, with 10 nucleotides matching TRBD1. The CDR3 is 16 residues long. Germline values: CDR1 SGDLS, CDR2 YYNGEE. With 0 bases clipped from V and 4 bases from J, the junction kept 7 bases outside the gene matches. This CDR3 is CASSVGGTGVTYEQYF. The CDR3 bases are TGTGCCAGCAGCGTAGGCGGGACAGGGGTGACGTACGAGCAGTACTTC.